This TCR beta chain was documented in a study of CD8+CD57+ T cells in acquired aplastic anemia. Background on the study: The DNA of sorted CD4+ and CD8+ cells averaged approximately 3.3 ug. Healthy donors yielded around 11 million CD4+ cell reads on average.

Using genomic DNA as the template, TCR beta VDJ and CDR3 profiling was carried out. TCRdb processed the reads anew with MiXCR; each CDR3 protein has one entry. The data show around 170,000 distinct CDR3 sequences, 55% to 80% seen once. Germline CDR1 DFQATT, CDR2 SNEGSKA (reference sequence). Trimming took 6 bases from V and 5 from J; bases not matched to a gene: 8. This CDR3 is 13 amino acids long. Study-wide results and limits: Significant differences in CD8+ Simpson's diversity were not observed between patients and controls. Between patients and controls, twenty-nine CD8+ CDR3 sequences were found in common.

As to this clonotype: The antigen is unknown.

Sequencing was done on a sample of sorted CD4+, CD8+, or CD8+CD57+ T cells (not recorded which) from PBMCs. The V and J genes are TRBV20-1 and TRBJ2-7; 9 positions match TRBD1. The sequence came from a human donor in good health. This CDR3 reads CSANRGLTDEQYF. The CDR3 nucleotides are TGCAGTGCCAACAGGGGGCTAACGGACGAGCAGTACTTC.